These 30 T cell receptor beta chains were sequenced from one sample in a study of spatial heterogeneity in lung cancer. The time point was: sample taken at primary tumor resection. One entry per CDR3 protein, called by TCRdb with MiXCR from the 5' RACE reads. This repertoire shows about 3,500 distinct CDR3 sequences, about 16% found once; its top ten account for roughly 7%. Notes on the study in general: Tracking of tumor mutation counts was seen in expanded intratumoral alpha and beta TCR counts.

These receptors lack a known antigen. This specimen consisted of lung tumor tissue, obtained at surgery. The receptors stem from a male donor with early-stage non-small cell lung cancer.

The V gene is TRBV11-2, the J gene TRBJ2-1; unclear D gene. The CDR3 length is 16 residues. CDR1 and CDR2 from the germline V gene are SGHAT and FQNNGV. V lost 5 bases to trimming and J lost 1 base, with 15 bases between them. CDR3 DNA sequence: TGTGCCAGCAGCCTAGGCAGTCGGGTTTCCTACAATGAGCAGTTCTTC. This codes for CASSLGSRVSYNEQFF.

The chain is built from TRBV10-2 and TRBJ2-7; 8 bases are a match to TRBD1. CDR1 and CDR2 (germline): WSHSY, SAAADI. The CDR3 contains 16 residues. The V gene end was trimmed by 3 bases and the J gene end by 0 bases; junction bases not matched to a gene: 7. The CDR3 region is CASSERTGWTSYEQYF. The DNA of the CDR3 is TGCGCCAGCAGTGAACGGACAGGGTGGACCTCCTACGAGCAGTACTTC.

This clonotype is judged large. The chain links TRBV7-2 to TRBJ1-4; D uncertain. The V and J ends lost 3 bases and 8 bases respectively, with 10 bases between them. Germline V gives CDR1 SGHTA, CDR2 FQGNSA. This CDR3 region has 13 residues. This CDR3 reads CASSFASEEKLFF. CDR3 sequence (DNA): TGTGCCAGCAGCTTTGCCAGCGAGGAAAAACTGTTTTTT.

This clonotype is judged medium-sized. The rearrangement joins TRBV2 to TRBJ2-7, with TRBD2 matching over 12 bases. The CDR3 is 17 residues long. V gave up 8 bases and J gave up 4 bases; unmatched junction bases: 15. Germline CDR1 reads SNHLY; CDR2 reads FYNNEI. CDR3 in amino acids: CASDSSSGRALGYEQYF. CDR3 DNA sequence: TGTGCCAGCGATTCCTCTAGCGGGAGGGCCCTGGGGTACGAGCAGTACTTC. The full variable domain, in which reference TRBV2 and TRBJ2-7 provide the parts outside the CDR3, is EPEVTQTPSHQVTQMGQEVILRCVPISNHLYFYWYRQILGQKVEFLVSFYNNEISEKSEIFDDQFSVERPDGSNFTLKIRSTKLEDSAMYFCASDSSSGRALGYEQYFGPGTRLTVT.

In this sample, this clonotype turned up a few times. The chain employs TRBV6-2 or TRBV6-3 and TRBJ2-7; tentative D call: TRBD1 (5 bases). CDR1 is MNHEY and CDR2 is SVGEGT in the germline V gene. Trimming pared 2 bases from V and 3 bases from J, leaving 11 bases between. This CDR3 has 14 residues. The CDR3 loop is CASSYVGRDYEQYF. CDR3 sequence (DNA): TGTGCCAGCAGTTACGTCGGCAGGGACTACGAGCAGTACTTC.

The table lists this clonotype with a few counts. The chain carries TRBV7-6 and TRBJ2-1, with D hard to call. The V and J ends lost 5 bases and 0 bases respectively, with 8 bases between them. This CDR3 is 14 amino acids long. Germline assignment: CDR1 SGHVS and CDR2 FNYEAQ. The CDR3 is CASSLRGSYNEQFF. In DNA form, the CDR3 reads TGTGCCAGCAGCCTACGAGGCTCCTACAATGAGCAGTTCTTC.

This clonotype was detected a few times. The genes are TRBV27 and TRBJ1-1; 7 bases match TRBD1. With V trimmed by 2 bases and J by 0 bases, 3 bases remained unmatched. This CDR3 contains 15 residues. Germline V gene lookup returns CDR1 MNHEY and CDR2 SMNVEV (reference sequence). DNA for the CDR3: TGTGCCAGCAGTTTAAGGACAGGCGTGAACACTGAAGCTTTCTTT. This encodes CASSLRTGVNTEAFF.

This clonotype is labeled as large (0.1 to 1%). This chain connects TRBV28 to TRBJ2-2, with D uncertain. With 6 bases removed from V and 5 bases from J, the gap between germline ends came to 13 bases. The CDR3 length is 14 residues. Germline values: CDR1 MDHEN, CDR2 SYDVKM. CDR3 nucleotide sequence: TGTGCCAGCAGCTTAGTGGGTCCGACCGGGGAGCTGTTTTTT. Translating gives CASSLVGPTGELFF.

This chain connects TRBV29-1 to TRBJ2-3, with 7 bases lining up with TRBD1. Germline V gives CDR1 SQVTM, CDR2 ANQGSEA. The V gene end was trimmed by 2 bases and the J gene end by 1 base; junction bases not matched to a gene: 0. The length of the CDR3 is 13 residues. In nucleotides, the CDR3 is TGCAGCGTTGAAACAGGGGGCACAGATACGCAGTATTTT. Protein: CSVETGGTDTQYF.

J is TRBJ1-5 and V is TRBV5-1; D is undetermined. This CDR3 is built from 14 residues. Between the trimmed V and J ends, which lost 7 bases and 4 bases, there was a span of 15 bases. CDR1 is SGHRS and CDR2 is YFSETQ in the germline V gene. Here the CDR3 reads CASSEVPSNQPQHF. The CDR3 nucleotides read TGCGCCAGCTCGGAGGTTCCGAGTAATCAGCCCCAGCATTTT.

V usage is TRBV6-2 or TRBV6-3 and J usage is TRBJ1-1, with 9 positions matching TRBD1. CDR1 and CDR2 from the germline V gene are MNHEY and SVGEGT. The CDR3 has 15 amino acids. Losses at the gene ends were 4 bases for V and 4 bases for J; bases not matched to a gene: 7. The CDR3 DNA sequence: TGTGCCAGCAGTTCTCCGTTGGGACAGGGCACTGAAGCTTTCTTT. This gives the protein CASSSPLGQGTEAFF.

Only a few counts were recorded for this clonotype. The chain combines TRBV3-1 with TRBJ2-7; tentative D call: TRBD1 (6 bases). CDR3 size: 12 residues. Germline V gene data show CDR1 as LGHDT and CDR2 as YNNKEL (reference sequence). V lost 10 bases, J lost 2 bases, and 12 bases lay in between. CDR3 coding DNA: TGTGCCACCCAGGGGTATCCCTACGAGCAGTACTTC. Translated, it gives CATQGYPYEQYF.

This clonotype is medium-sized (0.01 to 0.1%). The chain combines TRBV12-3 or TRBV12-4 with TRBJ2-3, with D possibly TRBD2 on 7 matching bases. This CDR3 comprises 16 residues. V shed 7 bases and J shed 2 bases, with 19 bases lying between them. CDR3 DNA: TGTGCCAGCACCACAGGGAGCGGGACATCCACAGATACGCAGTATTTT. The encoded protein is CASTTGSGTSTDTQYF.

By frequency in the sample, this clonotype is medium-sized (0.01 to 0.1%). The rearrangement links TRBV6-1 to TRBJ2-7; 15 bases match TRBD2. Germline values: CDR1 MNHNS, CDR2 SASEGT. The CDR3 is made up of 17 amino acids. The J segment lost 3 bases and the V segment lost 10 bases, leaving 13 bases of the junction unmatched. CDR3 DNA: TGTGCCACCCGCGGCGGACTAGCGGGAGGGAGGGTCTACGAGCAGTACTTC. Its protein is CATRGGLAGGRVYEQYF.

This clonotype was seen a handful of times. The chain recombines TRBV5-1 with TRBJ2-1, with a weak D call TRBD1 (5 bases). The CDR3 extends over 14 amino acids. V shed 0 bases and J shed 3 bases, with 7 bases lying between them. Looked up from germline, CDR1 is SGHRS and CDR2 is YFSETQ. CDR3 in DNA: TGCGCCAGCAGCTTGGGGGGCTTCTACAATGAGCAGTTCTTC. Translating gives CASSLGGFYNEQFF. Combining the CDR3 with reference TRBV5-1 and TRBJ2-1 gives the whole variable domain KAGVTQTPRYLIKTRGQQVTLSCSPISGHRSVSWYQQTPGQGLQFLFEYFSETQRNKGNFPGRFSGRQFSNSRSEMNVSTLELGDSALYLCASSLGGFYNEQFFGPGTRLTVL.

Sample share makes this clonotype medium-sized. The chain employs TRBV15 and TRBJ2-5; maybe TRBD2 (5 bases). V was cut by 1 base and J by 0 bases, with 15 bases left in between. In germline, CDR1 is LNHNV, CDR2 YYDKDF (reference sequence). The CDR3 runs to 17 residues. CDR3 amino acids: CATSRGGTVGDQETQYF. As DNA, the CDR3 is TGTGCCACCAGCAGAGGAGGCACAGTCGGGGACCAAGAGACCCAGTACTTC.

Only a few counts were recorded for this clonotype. V is TRBV6-1 and J is TRBJ2-7; D unresolved. The germline V and J ends were trimmed by 7 bases and 1 base, with 11 bases remaining between them. The germline V gene encodes CDR1 MNHNS and CDR2 SASEGT. This CDR3 contains 13 residues. The CDR3 protein is CASNPSQSYEQYF. The CDR3 DNA reads TGTGCCAGCAACCCCAGTCAGTCCTACGAGCAGTACTTC.

This clonotype is labeled as medium-sized. The chain is built from TRBV9 and TRBJ2-7; the match to TRBD2 covers 14 bases. In germline, CDR1 is SGDLS, CDR2 YYNGEE. Unmatched junction bases numbered 4, after V lost 1 base and J lost 7 bases. The CDR3 extends over 15 amino acids. The CDR3 bases are TGTGCCAGCAGCGTAAGGGGACTAGCGGGAGAGGAGCAGTACTTC. It translates to CASSVRGLAGEEQYF.

The V gene is TRBV15, the J gene TRBJ1-1; 8 bases are a match to TRBD1. This CDR3 has 17 amino acids. Trimming cost V 0 bases and J 0 bases; bases outside gene matches: 6. Germline assignment: CDR1 LNHNV and CDR2 YYDKDF (reference sequence). CDR3 DNA sequence: TGTGCCACCAGCAGAGATCCCAGGACAGGGCTGAACACTGAAGCTTTCTTT. Protein product: CATSRDPRTGLNTEAFF.

The chain couples TRBV5-1 to TRBJ2-7; 8 bases match TRBD2. Germline V CDR1 and CDR2: SGHRS, YFSETQ. This CDR3 is 14 amino acids long. Trimming at V came to 1 base and at J to 6 bases, leaving 6 bases not matched to a gene. The CDR3 coding sequence is TGCGCCAGCAGCTTGTTGGATAGCGGGGTCGAGCAGTACTTC. Its protein product is CASSLLDSGVEQYF.

This clonotype was seen only a few times. The rearrangement uses TRBV11-2 and TRBJ2-3; 10 nucleotides agree with TRBD2. The length of the CDR3 is 17 residues. Looked up from germline, CDR1 is SGHAT and CDR2 is FQNNGV. V dropped 3 bases and J dropped 5; count of bases not matched to a gene: 11. This CDR3 is CASSFYPSGRAGDTQYF. Here the CDR3 DNA reads TGTGCCAGCAGCTTTTACCCCAGCGGGAGGGCGGGAGATACGCAGTATTTT.

This clonotype showed up just a few times. The J gene is TRBJ1-5, the V gene TRBV28, with D uncertain. Germline assignment: CDR1 MDHEN and CDR2 SYDVKM. The CDR3 runs to 12 residues. V lost 7 bases and J 6 bases, leaving 10 bases between the germline ends. CDR3 amino acids: CASKGGSQPQHF. CDR3 in DNA: TGTGCCAGCAAGGGTGGTTCTCAGCCCCAGCATTTT.

This clonotype is judged medium-sized. The chain joins TRBV10-3 to TRBJ1-2, with a possible D match to TRBD1 (5 bases). Deletions cut 8 bases from V and 5 bases from J, with 15 bases between. Germline V gene data show CDR1 as ENHRY and CDR2 as SYGVKD. This CDR3 has 13 residues. CDR3 bases: TGTGCCATCGCCGGCAGGGAGGATTATGGCTACACCTTC. It encodes CAIAGREDYGYTF.

This clonotype is medium-sized by share. The chain joins TRBV4-1 to TRBJ2-7; either TRBD1 or TRBD2 may fit D (5 bases each). The V gene's germline CDR1 is MGHRA and CDR2 YSYEKL. The CDR3 consists of 16 residues. The V end was cut by 0 bases, the J end by 5 bases, with 17 bases between. The CDR3 DNA follows: TGCGCCAGCAGCCAAGAGCGATCGGGACCACGTGACGAGCAGTACTTC. Its protein product is CASSQERSGPRDEQYF.

The J gene is TRBJ1-5, the V gene TRBV28; D gene uncertain. The V gene lost 5 bases and the J gene lost 0 bases, with 11 bases spanning the gap. The CDR3 covers 15 residues. CDR1 and CDR2 from the germline V gene are MDHEN and SYDVKM. The CDR3 region is CASSPDGLSNQPQHF. For the CDR3, the DNA is TGTGCCAGCAGTCCCGACGGACTTAGCAATCAGCCCCAGCATTTT.

This clonotype is labeled medium-sized. The chain has TRBV7-9 and TRBJ2-3; D is uncertain. Germline V gene lookup returns CDR1 SEHNR and CDR2 FQNEAQ (reference sequence). This CDR3 has 11 residues. V shed 5 bases and J shed 4 bases, with 4 bases lying between them. The CDR3 reads CASSNPDTQYF. CDR3 nucleotides: TGTGCCAGCAGCAACCCAGATACGCAGTATTTT.

This clonotype has more than one count but fewer than ten. The chain combines TRBV7-2 with TRBJ1-6, with 10 bases matching TRBD1. Germline-derived CDR1 and CDR2 are SGHTA and FQGNSA. V lost 5 bases and J lost 10; bases outside the gene matches: 11. This CDR3 has 16 amino acids. This chain's CDR3 is CASSTGSTGGQSPLHF. The CDR3 DNA reads TGTGCCAGCAGCACGGGATCGACAGGGGGCCAGTCACCCCTCCACTTT. The variable domain in full, completed from reference TRBV7-2 and TRBJ1-6, reads GAGVSQSPSNKVTEKGKDVELRCDPISGHTALYWYRQSLGQGLEFLIYFQGNSAPDKSGLPSDRFSAERTGGSVSTLTIQRTQQEDSAVYLCASSTGSTGGQSPLHFGNGTRLTVT.

The table lists this clonotype with a few counts. This chain joins TRBV10-3 and TRBJ2-7, with 7 bases aligning to TRBD1. There are 12 residues in the CDR3. Per the germline V gene, CDR1 is ENHRY and CDR2 is SYGVKD. The trim removed 7 bases at V and 1 base at J, leaving 1 base unmatched. As DNA, the CDR3 is TGTGCCATCAAGGGGGCTTCCTACGAGCAGTACTTC. It is translated as CAIKGASYEQYF.

J is TRBJ1-1 and V is TRBV7-9, with D unresolved. Trimming stripped 8 bases from V and 0 bases from J, with 19 bases between. The CDR3 covers 16 residues. Germline CDR1 and CDR2: SEHNR and FQNEAQ (reference sequence). CDR3 sequence reads: CASARRVTFLNTEAFF. As DNA, the CDR3 is TGTGCCAGCGCCAGGAGGGTTACCTTCTTGAACACTGAAGCTTTCTTT.

Relative to its sample, this clonotype is medium-sized (0.01 to 0.1%). The V gene is TRBV7-6, the J gene TRBJ2-5; the match to TRBD2 covers 8 bases. The CDR3 is made up of 17 amino acids. CDR1 and CDR2 from the germline V gene are SGHVS and FNYEAQ. Losses at the gene ends were 0 bases for V and 1 base for J; bases not matched to a gene: 7. This CDR3 is CASSLAGVAGIQETQYF. The CDR3 nucleotides are TGTGCCAGCAGCTTAGCAGGGGTAGCGGGGATCCAAGAGACCCAGTACTTC. Using reference TRBV7-6 and TRBJ2-5 for the parts outside the CDR3, the full variable domain is GAGVSQSPRYKVTKRGQDVALRCDPISGHVSLYWYRQALGQGPEFLTYFNYEAQQDKSGLPNDRFSAERPEGSISTLTIQRTEQRDSAMYRCASSLAGVAGIQETQYFGPGTRLLVL.